This T cell receptor (beta chain) was identified in a study of regulatory and conventional T cells in RAG deficiency. In this sample, this clone turned up once. Its antigen remains unidentified. General observations from the study: In Omenn syndrome, sorted "Tregs" may be peripherally activated cells. In Omenn syndrome, Treg and Tconv repertoires overlapped >90%. Other subsets showed about 10-fold reductions, but Treg unique TCR beta sequences fell roughly 100-fold in these patients.

Profiled with immunoSEQ multiplex PCR; TCRdb holds only in-frame clones, not every one. This table has around 33,000 clones, around 90% appearing once. Trimming took 3 bases from V and 7 from J; bases not matched to a gene: 7. This CDR3 comprises 15 residues. The V gene's germline CDR1 is LNHDA and CDR2 SQIVND (reference sequence). The data also belong to a second study, concerning regulatory T cells. From that study: Amplification used 52 TRBV primers and 13 TRBJ primers. Patient repertoires had restricted TRB V-J pairs and skewed V and J usage, most in Tregs.

Source material: CD8+ T cells sorted from blood. This receptor was taken from a human donor in good health. The chain carries TRBV19 and TRBJ2-2; 8 nucleotides align to TRBD2. The chain's CDR3 is CASSILGLGIGELFF. CDR3 sequence (DNA): TGTGCCAGTAGTATTCTGGGACTAGGGATCGGGGAGCTGTTTTTT.